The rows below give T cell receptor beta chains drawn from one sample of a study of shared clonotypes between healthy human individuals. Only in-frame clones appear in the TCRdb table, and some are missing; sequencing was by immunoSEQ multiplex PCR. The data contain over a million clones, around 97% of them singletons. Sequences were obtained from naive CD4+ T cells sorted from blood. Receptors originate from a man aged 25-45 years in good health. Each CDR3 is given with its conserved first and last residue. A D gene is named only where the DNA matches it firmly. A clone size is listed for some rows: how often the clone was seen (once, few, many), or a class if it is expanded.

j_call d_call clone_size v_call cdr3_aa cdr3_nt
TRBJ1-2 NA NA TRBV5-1 CASSLADADYGYTF TGCGCCAGCAGCTTGGCGGACGCGGACTATGGCTACACCTTC
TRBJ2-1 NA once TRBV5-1 CASSIGDYHNEQFF TGCGCCAGCAGCATCGGAGATTACCACAATGAGCAGTTCTTC
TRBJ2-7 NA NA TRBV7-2 CASTRVRGSGSYEQYF TGTGCCAGCACTAGAGTTAGGGGGTCGGGCTCCTACGAGCAGTACTTC
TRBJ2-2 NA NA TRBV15 CATSRDFRHTTGELFF TGTGCCACCAGCAGAGATTTTCGACACACCACCGGGGAGCTGTTTTTT
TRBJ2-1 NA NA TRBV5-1 CASSPGLHYNEQFF TGCGCCAGCAGCCCGGGACTCCACTACAATGAGCAGTTCTTC
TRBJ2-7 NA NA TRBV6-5 CASSYSGVSGVYEQYF TGTGCCAGCAGTTACTCCGGGGTCAGCGGAGTCTACGAGCAGTACTTC
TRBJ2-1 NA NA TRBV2 CASSEMASQTTTVGFRQFF TGTGCCAGCAGTGAAATGGCTAGTCAGACGACAACGGTGGGGTTTCGGCAGTTCTTC
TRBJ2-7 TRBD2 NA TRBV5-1 CASRWTSEDEQYF TGCGCCAGCAGATGGACTAGCGAGGACGAGCAGTACTTC
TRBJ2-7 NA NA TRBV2 CASSTEQGRQYF TGTGCCAGCAGCACCGAACAGGGAAGGCAGTACTTC
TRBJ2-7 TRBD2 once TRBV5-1 CASSLDGRDYEQYF TGCGCCAGCAGCTTGGACGGGAGGGACTACGAGCAGTACTTC
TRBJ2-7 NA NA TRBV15 CATSRGVFGGAYEQYF TGTGCCACCAGCAGAGGCGTTTTTGGGGGAGCTTACGAGCAGTACTTC
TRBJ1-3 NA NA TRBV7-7 CASSPVGGNTIYF TGTGCCAGCAGTCCCGTAGGGGGAAACACCATATATTTT
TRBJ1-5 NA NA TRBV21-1 CASSRHPSGQPQHF TGTGCCAGCAGCAGACACCCCTCCGGTCAGCCCCAGCATTTT
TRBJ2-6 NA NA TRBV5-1 CASSSGAKGSGANVLTF TGCGCCAGCAGCTCCGGGGCGAAAGGGTCTGGGGCCAACGTCCTGACTTTC
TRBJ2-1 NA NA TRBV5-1 CASSLLDSSYNEQFF TGCGCCAGCAGCCTCCTGGACAGCTCCTACAATGAGCAGTTCTTC
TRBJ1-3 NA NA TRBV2 CASSEEGGSGNTIYF TGTGCCAGCAGTGAAGAAGGGGGCTCTGGAAACACCATATATTTT
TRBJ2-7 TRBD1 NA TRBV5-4 CASSRRQGPPTYEQYF TGTGCCAGCAGCAGACGACAGGGACCTCCAACCTACGAGCAGTACTTC
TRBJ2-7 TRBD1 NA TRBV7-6 CASSLRQGLGQYF TGTGCCAGCAGCTTACGACAGGGATTGGGGCAGTACTTC
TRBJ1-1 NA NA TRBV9 CASSVDRAPNTEAFF TGTGCCAGCAGCGTAGACAGGGCTCCGAACACTGAAGCTTTCTTT
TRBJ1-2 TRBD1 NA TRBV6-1 CASSARGLGYGYTF TGTGCCAGCAGTGCCAGGGGGCTTGGCTATGGCTACACCTTC
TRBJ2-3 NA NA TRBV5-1 CASSRGPDTQYF TGCGCCAGCTCGCGGGGGCCAGATACGCAGTATTTT
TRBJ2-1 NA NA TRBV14 CASSQSGARAYNEQFF TGTGCCAGCAGCCAGTCTGGGGCCAGGGCCTACAATGAGCAGTTCTTC